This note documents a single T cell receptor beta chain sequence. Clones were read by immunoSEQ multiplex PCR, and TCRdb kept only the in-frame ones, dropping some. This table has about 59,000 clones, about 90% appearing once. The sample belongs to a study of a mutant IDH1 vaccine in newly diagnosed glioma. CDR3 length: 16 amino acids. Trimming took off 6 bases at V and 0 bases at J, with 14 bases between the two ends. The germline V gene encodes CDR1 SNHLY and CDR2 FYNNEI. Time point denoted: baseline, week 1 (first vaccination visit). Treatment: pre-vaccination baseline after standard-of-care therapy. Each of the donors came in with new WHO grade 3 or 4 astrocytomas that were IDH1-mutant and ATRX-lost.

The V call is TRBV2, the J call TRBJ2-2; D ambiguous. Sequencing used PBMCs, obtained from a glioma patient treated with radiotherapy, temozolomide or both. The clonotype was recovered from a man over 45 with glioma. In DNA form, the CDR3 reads TGTGCCAGCAGAGACTCAGGCCTCGCGAACACCGGGGAGCTGTTTTTT. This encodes CASRDSGLANTGELFF.